The clone carrying this TCR beta chain has only one observation. Antigen unknown. This CDR3 is built from 15 residues. Germline lookup yields CDR1 MNHNS and CDR2 SASEGT. V was trimmed by 7 bases and J by 2 bases, leaving 14 bases between them. This sample was taken from a study of CD8 T cells in ankylosing spondylitis. Study-wide points: Typical of ankylosing spondylitis blood, it appeared, was a TCR beta motif of under 10 highly homologous variants.

MiXCR, run by TCRdb on the 5' RACE reads, gives a single entry per CDR3 protein. This table has some 450,000 distinct CDR3 sequences, 17% appearing once. The sequencing sample was made of blood, either unsorted or a sorted T cell fraction (not recorded which). The rearrangement links TRBV6-1 to TRBJ2-2; D tentatively fits TRBD1 or TRBD2 (5 bases each). This TCR derives from a male donor with ankylosing spondylitis. CDR3 DNA: TGTGCCAGCACCAGACCAGGGAGCAACACCGGGGAGCTGTTTTTT. Protein: CASTRPGSNTGELFF.